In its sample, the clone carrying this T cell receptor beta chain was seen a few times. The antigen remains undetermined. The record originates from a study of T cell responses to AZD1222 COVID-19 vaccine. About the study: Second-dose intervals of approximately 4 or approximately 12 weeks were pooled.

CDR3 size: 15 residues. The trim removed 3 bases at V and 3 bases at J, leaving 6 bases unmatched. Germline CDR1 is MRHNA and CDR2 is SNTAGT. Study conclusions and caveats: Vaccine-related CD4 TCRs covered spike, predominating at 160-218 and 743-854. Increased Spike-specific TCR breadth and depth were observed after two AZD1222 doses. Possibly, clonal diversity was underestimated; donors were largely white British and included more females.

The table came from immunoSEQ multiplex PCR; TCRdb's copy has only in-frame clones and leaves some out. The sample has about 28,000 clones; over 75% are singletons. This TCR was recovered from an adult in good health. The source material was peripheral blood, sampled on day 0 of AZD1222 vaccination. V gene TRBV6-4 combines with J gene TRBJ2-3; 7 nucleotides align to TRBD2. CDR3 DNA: TGTGCCAGCAGTGAAGGCGGGAGTGGGACAGATACGCAGTATTTT. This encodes CASSEGGSGTDTQYF.